Sequencing of this TCR beta chain was carried out in a study of tumor and adjacent non-tumor tissue in lung cancer. For the study at large: Some 4.2 million productive TCRbeta reads were obtained per sample on average. Study findings and constraints: Tumor TCR diversity, when higher, was linked to shorter survival.

The template was RNA from unsorted bulk tissue. Trimming took 3 bases from V and 0 from J, leaving 5 bases between them. This CDR3 comprises 13 residues. CDR1 SQVTM and CDR2 ANQGSEA come from the germline V gene. Concerning this clonotype: No antigen is known for it. Since no conserved phenylalanine or tryptophan closes the CDR3, a read error is the likely cause.

Three rounds of nested PCR, following a modified ARM-PCR protocol, produced the TCRbeta library. TCRdb ran MiXCR on the multiplex PCR reads and lists one entry per CDR3 protein. The profile shows 130,000 or so distinct CDR3 sequences, about 66% of them singletons. The V call is TRBV29-1, the J call TRBJ2-2, with D possibly being TRBD1 (5 bases). Material: lung tumor tissue. The TCR originated in a man aged 25-45 years with non-small cell lung cancer. DNA for the CDR3: TGCAGCGTTGAGGGGCCGAACACCGGGGAGCTGTTTTAT. The encoded protein is CSVEGPNTGELFY.